These T cell receptor beta chains were read from a single sample in a study of T cell responses to AZD1222 COVID-19 vaccine. This table comes from immunoSEQ multiplex PCR, and its TCRdb copy is limited to in-frame clones, with some not included. The data contain about 150,000 clones, roughly nine tenths of them singletons. Sequencing used peripheral blood, obtained on day 0 of AZD1222 vaccination. The origin of the receptors is an adult in good health. CDR3s include the opening cysteine and the closing phenylalanine or tryptophan. Fields, in order: V gene, CDR3 length, J gene, CDR3 protein.

V: TRBV7-9; length: 16; J: TRBJ1-1; CDR3: CASSYSGDTGNTEAFF
V: TRBV7-3; length: 15; J: TRBJ2-3; CDR3: CASSLMGTSRDTQYF
V: TRBV5-1; length: 18; J: TRBJ2-5; CDR3: CASSLTARRRGSAETQYF
V: TRBV9; length: 14; J: TRBJ2-1; CDR3: CASSGSGVYNEQFF
V: TRBV4-2; length: 15; J: TRBJ1-4; CDR3: CASSQVREMWEKLFF
V: TRBV5-1; length: 13; J: TRBJ2-1; CDR3: CASRLGLDNEQFF
V: TRBV15; length: 16; J: TRBJ2-7; CDR3: CATSRGQRGATYEQYF
V: TRBV6-2/TRBV6-3; length: 15; J: TRBJ2-7; CDR3: CASSYLGTGVDEQYF
V: TRBV11-2; length: 16; J: TRBJ1-2; CDR3: CASSVNPTGFGYGYTF
V: TRBV2; length: 15; J: TRBJ1-4; CDR3: CASNEDSPANEKLFF
V: TRBV7-7; length: 16; J: TRBJ2-3; CDR3: CASSLAELASTDTQYF
V: TRBV14; length: 13; J: TRBJ1-1; CDR3: CASSQERGTEAFF
V: TRBV6-5; length: 14; J: TRBJ1-2; CDR3: CASSYSDRVNGYTF
V: TRBV13; length: 17; J: TRBJ1-6; CDR3: CASSPSLYGRDNSPLHF
V: TRBV10-1; length: 16; J: TRBJ2-1; CDR3: CASSESAGVTYNEQFF
V: TRBV6-5; length: 14; J: TRBJ1-1; CDR3: CASSYWDRRTEAFF
V: TRBV7-2; length: 13; J: TRBJ2-1; CDR3: CASSLPTKGEQFF
V: TRBV30; length: 14; J: TRBJ1-1; CDR3: CTWSPNRGNTEAFF
V: TRBV7-2; length: 19; J: TRBJ2-7; CDR3: CASSKTIRRPSGGAYEQYF
V: TRBV27; length: 13; J: TRBJ1-1; CDR3: CASRDTGNTEAFF
V: TRBV10-2; length: 15; J: TRBJ2-7; CDR3: CASTLMGGKQYEQYF
V: TRBV5-1; length: 14; J: TRBJ1-1; CDR3: CASSYAGEPTEAFF
V: TRBV6-6; length: 16; J: TRBJ2-7; CDR3: CASSYWGQGISYEQYF
V: TRBV2; length: 14; J: TRBJ2-7; CDR3: CASSARDESYEQYF
V: TRBV5-6; length: 14; J: TRBJ2-3; CDR3: CASSLRTGGSTQYF
V: TRBV7-2; length: 15; J: TRBJ2-1; CDR3: CASSLAGNSYNEQFF
V: TRBV23-1; length: 18; J: TRBJ2-4; CDR3: CASSQSIFSALAKNIQYF
V: TRBV7-6; length: 15; J: TRBJ2-1; CDR3: CASSFSSGGGNEQFF
V: TRBV3-1/TRBV3-2; length: 15; J: TRBJ2-3; CDR3: CASSPGLAGSGAQYF
V: TRBV5-4; length: 14; J: TRBJ2-4; CDR3: CASSGTAGENIQYF
V: TRBV6-5; length: 12; J: TRBJ2-3; CDR3: CASSPTANTQYF
V: TRBV2; length: 14; J: TRBJ2-3; CDR3: CASSGGFSTDTQYF
V: TRBV5-5; length: 15; J: TRBJ2-3; CDR3: CASSLAPGHTDTQYF
V: TRBV2; length: 17; J: TRBJ2-3; CDR3: CASSYTPGLAGDDTQYF
V: TRBV7-9; length: 16; J: TRBJ1-5; CDR3: CASSLVSGTVNQPQHF